This entry features one T cell receptor beta chain sequence. This entry belongs to a study of blood T cell repertoires in COVID-19. Patients at the Seattle site were enrolled during active infection and followed longitudinally. The protocol was immunoSEQ multiplex PCR, while the TCRdb copy is restricted to in-frame clones and leaves out a portion. Of 150,000 to 200,000 clones in the sample, over 80% were seen once. Sequencing input: peripheral blood. This clonotype was obtained from a woman older than 75 with COVID-19, enrolled during active disease.

CDR3 sequence: CASSGGALNTEAFF. CDR3 nucleotides: TGCGCCAGCAGCGGGGGGGCCCTGAACACTGAAGCTTTCTTT. The rearrangement uses TRBV5-1 and TRBJ1-1; tentative D call: TRBD1 (6 bases). Germline-derived CDR1 and CDR2 are SGHRS and YFSETQ. This CDR3 is built from 14 residues. V was shortened by 4 bases and J by 0 bases, with 10 bases between the two germline ends.